The entry below gives a single T cell receptor beta chain sequence along with its context. This specimen comes from a study of siplizumab effects on memory and regulatory T cells. The table came from immunoSEQ multiplex PCR; TCRdb's copy has only in-frame clones and leaves some out. In the table there are over 100,000 clones, roughly nine tenths of which are singletons. The CDR3 has 12 amino acids. V was clipped by 4 bases and J by 5 bases, with 8 bases between them. Germline V CDR1 and CDR2: SEHNR, FQNEAQ (reference sequence). The sequence derives from a human donor in good health. The chain couples TRBV7-9 to TRBJ1-2; no definite D call. The sequencing input was Tregs sorted from blood. CDR3 DNA sequence: TGTGCCAGCAGCTGGCCCCTGTATGGCTACACCTTC. It translates to CASSWPLYGYTF. The full variable domain, in which reference TRBV7-9 and TRBJ1-2 provide the parts outside the CDR3, is DTGVSQNPRHKITKRGQNVTFRCDPISEHNRLYWYRQTLGQGPEFLTYFQNEAQLEKSRLLSDRFSAERPKGSFSTLEIQRTEQGDSAMYLCASSWPLYGYTFGSGTRLTVV.